This entry lists 2 T cell receptor beta chains sequenced from one sample in a study of CD8 T cells in Susac syndrome. Reverse transcription of about 0.45 to 1 ug RNA used random hexamers. TCRdb recomputed calls from the immunoSEQ multiplex PCR reads with MiXCR, one row per CDR3 protein. This table holds around 45,000 distinct CDR3 sequences, 93% found once. What was sequenced was CD8+ T cells from PBMCs. These receptors were obtained from a human donor in good health.

This chain links TRBV28 with TRBJ2-6; the D is unclear. CDR3 size: 18 residues. V shed 5 bases and J shed 0 bases, with 17 bases lying between them. The germline V gene encodes CDR1 MDHEN and CDR2 SYDVKM. DNA for the CDR3: TGTGCCAGCAGTCCCCCCGGCGGATTATCCTCTGGGGCCAACGTCCTGACTTTC. Its translation: CASSPPGGLSSGANVLTF.

This clonotype was seen once. Here the CDR3 reads CSVEWDSYGYTF. In DNA form, the CDR3 reads TGCAGCGTTGAGTGGGACAGCTATGGCTACACCTTC. The genes are TRBV29-1 and TRBJ1-2, with 7 positions matching TRBD1. Per the germline V gene, CDR1 is SQVTM and CDR2 is ANQGSEA. J lost 4 bases, V lost 3 bases, and 2 bases had no gene match. The CDR3 covers 12 residues.